This T cell receptor (beta chain) emerged from a study of T-cell memory formation after mild COVID-19. The CDR3 runs 13 residues. Trimming took off 0 bases at V and 3 bases at J, with 6 bases between the two ends. CDR1 and CDR2 from the germline V gene are SGDLS and YYNGEE. Points from the study as a whole: CD4+ contracting clones were mainly CM and EM; CD8+ ones, EMRA. Clones that contracted from day 15 to 85 were balanced CD4/CD8, while later expanders leaned CD4+.

This clonotype has more than one count but fewer than ten. Its antigen remains unidentified. MiXCR, run by TCRdb on the 5' RACE reads, gives a single entry per CDR3 protein. The table has 35,000 to 50,000 distinct CDR3 sequences, 9.5% seen once. Sequenced material: PBMCs or a T cell subset sorted from them (not recorded which). This receptor was taken from an adult woman who had mild COVID-19 (a few samples of this study predate the infection). Cell type and time point are not known. The chain combines TRBV9 with TRBJ1-1; no firm D call. DNA of the CDR3: TGTGCCAGCAGCGTAGGAGGGTACACTGAAGCTTTCTTT. It codes for CASSVGGYTEAFF.